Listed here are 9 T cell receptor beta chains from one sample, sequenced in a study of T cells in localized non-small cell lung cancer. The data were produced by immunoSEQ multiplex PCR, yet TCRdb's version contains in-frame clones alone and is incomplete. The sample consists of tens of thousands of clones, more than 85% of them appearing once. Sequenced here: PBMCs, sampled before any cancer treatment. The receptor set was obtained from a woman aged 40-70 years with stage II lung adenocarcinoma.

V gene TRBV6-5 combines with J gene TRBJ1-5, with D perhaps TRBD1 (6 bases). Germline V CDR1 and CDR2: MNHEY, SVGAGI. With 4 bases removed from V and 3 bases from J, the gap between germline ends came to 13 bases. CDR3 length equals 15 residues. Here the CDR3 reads CASSWGRGYNQPQHF. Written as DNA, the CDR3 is TGTGCCAGCAGTTGGGGCAGGGGTTACAATCAGCCCCAGCATTTT.

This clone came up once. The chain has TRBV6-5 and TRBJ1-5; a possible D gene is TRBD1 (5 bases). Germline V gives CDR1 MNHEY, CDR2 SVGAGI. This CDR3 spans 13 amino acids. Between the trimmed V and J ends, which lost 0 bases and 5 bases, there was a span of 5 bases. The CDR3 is CASSYSGHQPQHF. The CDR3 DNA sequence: TGTGCCAGCAGTTACTCGGGACATCAGCCCCAGCATTTT.

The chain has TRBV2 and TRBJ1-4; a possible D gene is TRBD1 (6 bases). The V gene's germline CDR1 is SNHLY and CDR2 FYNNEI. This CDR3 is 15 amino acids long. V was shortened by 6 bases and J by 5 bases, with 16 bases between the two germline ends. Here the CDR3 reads CASSRQVGPNEKLFF. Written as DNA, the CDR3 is TGTGCCAGCAGCCGACAGGTCGGGCCGAATGAAAAACTGTTTTTT.

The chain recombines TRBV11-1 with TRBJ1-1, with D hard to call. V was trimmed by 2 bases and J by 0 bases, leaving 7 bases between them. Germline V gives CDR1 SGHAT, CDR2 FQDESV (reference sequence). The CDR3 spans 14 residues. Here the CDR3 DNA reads TGTGCCAGCAGCTTACTGGGGATGAACACTGAAGCTTTCTTT. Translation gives CASSLLGMNTEAFF.

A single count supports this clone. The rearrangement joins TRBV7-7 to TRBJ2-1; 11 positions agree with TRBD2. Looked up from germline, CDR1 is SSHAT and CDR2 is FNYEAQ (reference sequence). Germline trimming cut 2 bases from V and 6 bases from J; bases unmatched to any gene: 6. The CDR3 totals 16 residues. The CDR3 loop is CASSLSPSGGSNEQFF. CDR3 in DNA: TGTGCCAGCAGCTTATCTCCTAGCGGGGGGTCCAATGAGCAGTTCTTC. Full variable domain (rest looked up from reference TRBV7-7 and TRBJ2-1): GAGVSQSPRYKVTKRGQDVTLRCDPISSHATLYWYQQALGQGPEFLTYFNYEAQPDKSGLPSDRFSAERPEGSISTLTIQRTEQRDSAMYRCASSLSPSGGSNEQFFGPGTRLTVL.

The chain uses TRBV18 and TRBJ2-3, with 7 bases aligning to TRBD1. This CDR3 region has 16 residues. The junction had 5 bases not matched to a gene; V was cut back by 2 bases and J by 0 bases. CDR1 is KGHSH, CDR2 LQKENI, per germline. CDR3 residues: CASSPIKGQSTDTQYF. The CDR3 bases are TGTGCCAGCTCACCAATAAAGGGACAGAGCACAGATACGCAGTATTTT.

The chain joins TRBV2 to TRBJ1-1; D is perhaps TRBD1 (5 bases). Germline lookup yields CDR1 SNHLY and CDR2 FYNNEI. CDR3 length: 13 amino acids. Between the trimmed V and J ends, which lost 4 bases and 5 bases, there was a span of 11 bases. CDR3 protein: CASSGRGVTEAFF. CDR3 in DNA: TGTGCCAGCAGTGGACGAGGGGTAACTGAAGCTTTCTTT.

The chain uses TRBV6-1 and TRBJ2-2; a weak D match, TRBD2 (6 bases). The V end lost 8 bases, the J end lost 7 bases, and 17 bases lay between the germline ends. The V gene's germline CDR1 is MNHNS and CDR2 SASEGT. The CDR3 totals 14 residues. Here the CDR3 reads CASERGGADGELFF. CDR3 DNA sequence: TGTGCCAGCGAGAGGGGCGGGGCGGACGGGGAGCTGTTTTTT.

CDR3 loop: CASSLGQGAYVSSPLHF. The CDR3, as DNA: TGTGCCAGCAGCTTAGGACAGGGGGCTTATGTAAGTTCACCCCTCCACTTT. The chain combines TRBV7-2 with TRBJ1-6, with 10 bases fitting TRBD1. The V gene's germline CDR1 is SGHTA and CDR2 FQGNSA. This CDR3 comprises 17 residues. V shed 1 base and J 9 bases; nucleotides not matched to a gene: 9.